The sequence of this T cell receptor beta chain was determined in a study of T-cell memory formation after mild COVID-19 (dated by TCRdb to the early 2020s). Regarding the study in general: TCR sequence clusters from the two donors were found to be largely donor specific. Two young, previously healthy adult volunteers, one female and one male, were included in the cohort. In a couple of donors, T-cell clones that expanded and contracted after mild COVID-19 were followed by sequencing TCRalpha and TCRbeta repertoires longitudinally. The study at large found these results: Some responding clones were detected in pre-infection memory, suggesting pre-existing cross-reactive memory T cells joined the SARS-CoV-2 response. Whether the second-wave clones peaking on day 37 were SARS-CoV-2 specific was not confirmed. Contracting CD4+ clones were located mainly in the CM and EM memory subsets, whereas CD8+ clones were found to be enriched in EMRA. Only a couple of mild cases were covered by the study, and larger cohorts that include severe cases with pre-infection samples were considered necessary. Clones that contracted from day 15 to 85 showed balanced CD4/CD8 phenotypes, whereas a second wave of clones that expanded from day 15 to 37 leaned towards CD4+.

Ficoll-Paque density gradient centrifugation was the method used to isolate PBMCs. The listed sequencing device is Illumina NovaSeq 6000. TCRalpha and TCRbeta cDNA libraries were constructed by 5'RACE with constant-segment primers, with sample barcodes and unique molecular identifiers being introduced. RNA was extracted from every sample with Trizol reagent. Library amplification was performed in two PCR steps, and a second sample barcode and Illumina TruSeq adapters were introduced in the second step. The libraries were sequenced on an Illumina NovaSeq using 2 x 150 bp paired-end reads. Concerning the study's data processing: With migec v1.2.7, reads were demultiplexed and then collapsed into UMI-guided consensus sequences. Using mixcr v2.1.11, the UMI consensuses were aligned to TRA and TRB V and J templates and assembled into clonotypes. A clonotype was counted as expanded or contracted only when both edgeR and NoisET called the clonotype significant, with the noise models trained on biological replicates. edgeR calls used a false discovery rate-adjusted p below 0.01 and a log2 fold-change threshold of 1. As an exploratory analysis of dynamics, max-normalized trajectories of the 1000 most abundant clonotypes were examined by PCA with hierarchical clustering. Separately sequenced CD4+ and CD8+ repertoires were used to assign a CD4 or CD8 phenotype to each responding clone. The raw public data were reprocessed by TCRdb itself: fastp quality trimming at Q25, MiXCR clonotype calling, in-frame beta chains only. Identical CDR3 proteins give one entry, which carries the most common genes and DNA. The V and J calls, along with clone size, are taken from TCRdb and not from the paper's own processing. This sample is represented by 350,000 to 400,000 distinct CDR3 sequences; roughly an eighth of them were singletons. The ten largest clones take up approximately 20% of the sample.

Remarks on this clonotype: The specificity of this receptor is unknown. It has no much larger one-base neighbor in the sample; base qualities were not kept.

The germline ends are 13 bases apart after V is trimmed by 4 bases and J by 4 bases. Counted from cysteine to phenylalanine, this CDR3 has 14 amino acids. Only the CDR3 DNA is retained, 42 bases long and in frame from the first base. Sequences ENHRY (CDR1) and SYGVKD (CDR2) are obtained from the germline V gene. The sequence derives from a young man who had mild COVID-19 (a few samples of this study predate the infection). The sample titles of this study are shuffled in the database, so cell type and time point are left out; the donor was told from shared clones. Recombination connected TRBV10-3 to TRBJ2-5, with the D gene not confidently named. The sample was PBMCs or a T cell subset sorted from them (not recorded which). The CDR3 has the sequence CAISGGRLRETQYF. The nucleotide sequence is TGTGCCATCAGTGGTGGACGGCTAAGAGAGACCCAGTACTTC.